This entry describes one T cell receptor beta chain. Naive CD45RA+ and memory CD45RA-negative subsets were split from CD4+ cells. In germline, CDR1 is SEHNR, CDR2 FQNEAQ (reference sequence). This CDR3 region has 15 residues. With 5 bases removed from V and 4 bases from J, the gap between germline ends came to 15 bases. Profiled with immunoSEQ multiplex PCR; TCRdb holds only in-frame clones, not every one. The sample shows some 2,100,000 clones, nearly 97% of them seen only once. These data come from a study of shared clonotypes between healthy human individuals. The sequence came from a man aged 18 to 29 in good health. Input material: naive CD4+ T cells sorted from blood. Indicated subset: CD45RA+ positively selected. The chain is built from TRBV7-9 and TRBJ2-1; no firm D call. The CDR3 here is CASSELAYKYNEQFF. The CDR3, as DNA: TGTGCCAGCAGCGAGTTGGCTTACAAGTACAATGAGCAGTTCTTC.